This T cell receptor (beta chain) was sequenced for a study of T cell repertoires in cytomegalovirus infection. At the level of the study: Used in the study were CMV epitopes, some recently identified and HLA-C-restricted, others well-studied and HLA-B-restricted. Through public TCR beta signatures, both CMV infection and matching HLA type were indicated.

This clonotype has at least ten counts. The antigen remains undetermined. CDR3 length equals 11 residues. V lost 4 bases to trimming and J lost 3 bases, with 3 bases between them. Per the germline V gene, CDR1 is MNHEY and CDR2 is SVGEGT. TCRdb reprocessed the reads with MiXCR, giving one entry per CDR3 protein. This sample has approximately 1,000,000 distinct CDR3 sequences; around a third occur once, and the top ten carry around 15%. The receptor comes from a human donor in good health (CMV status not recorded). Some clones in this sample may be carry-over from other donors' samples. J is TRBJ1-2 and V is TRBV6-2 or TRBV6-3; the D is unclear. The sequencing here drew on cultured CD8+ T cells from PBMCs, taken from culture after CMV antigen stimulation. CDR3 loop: CASSWHYGYTF. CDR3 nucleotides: TGTGCCAGCAGTTGGCACTATGGCTACACCTTC.